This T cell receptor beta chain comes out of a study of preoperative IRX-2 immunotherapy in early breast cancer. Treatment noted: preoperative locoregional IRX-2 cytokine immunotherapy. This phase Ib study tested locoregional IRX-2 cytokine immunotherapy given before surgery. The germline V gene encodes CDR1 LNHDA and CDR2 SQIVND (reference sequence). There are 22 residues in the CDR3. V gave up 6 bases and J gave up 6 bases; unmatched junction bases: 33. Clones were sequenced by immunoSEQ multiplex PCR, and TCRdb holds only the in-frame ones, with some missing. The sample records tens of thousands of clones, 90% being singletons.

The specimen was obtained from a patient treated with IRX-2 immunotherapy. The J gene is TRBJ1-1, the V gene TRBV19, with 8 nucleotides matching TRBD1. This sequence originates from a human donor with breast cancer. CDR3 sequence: CASSRQVLVGNRLDRDQSEAFF. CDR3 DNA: TGTGCCAGTAGCCGACAGGTTTTGGTCGGAAATCGTTTGGACAGGGATCAGTCTGAAGCTTTCTTT.